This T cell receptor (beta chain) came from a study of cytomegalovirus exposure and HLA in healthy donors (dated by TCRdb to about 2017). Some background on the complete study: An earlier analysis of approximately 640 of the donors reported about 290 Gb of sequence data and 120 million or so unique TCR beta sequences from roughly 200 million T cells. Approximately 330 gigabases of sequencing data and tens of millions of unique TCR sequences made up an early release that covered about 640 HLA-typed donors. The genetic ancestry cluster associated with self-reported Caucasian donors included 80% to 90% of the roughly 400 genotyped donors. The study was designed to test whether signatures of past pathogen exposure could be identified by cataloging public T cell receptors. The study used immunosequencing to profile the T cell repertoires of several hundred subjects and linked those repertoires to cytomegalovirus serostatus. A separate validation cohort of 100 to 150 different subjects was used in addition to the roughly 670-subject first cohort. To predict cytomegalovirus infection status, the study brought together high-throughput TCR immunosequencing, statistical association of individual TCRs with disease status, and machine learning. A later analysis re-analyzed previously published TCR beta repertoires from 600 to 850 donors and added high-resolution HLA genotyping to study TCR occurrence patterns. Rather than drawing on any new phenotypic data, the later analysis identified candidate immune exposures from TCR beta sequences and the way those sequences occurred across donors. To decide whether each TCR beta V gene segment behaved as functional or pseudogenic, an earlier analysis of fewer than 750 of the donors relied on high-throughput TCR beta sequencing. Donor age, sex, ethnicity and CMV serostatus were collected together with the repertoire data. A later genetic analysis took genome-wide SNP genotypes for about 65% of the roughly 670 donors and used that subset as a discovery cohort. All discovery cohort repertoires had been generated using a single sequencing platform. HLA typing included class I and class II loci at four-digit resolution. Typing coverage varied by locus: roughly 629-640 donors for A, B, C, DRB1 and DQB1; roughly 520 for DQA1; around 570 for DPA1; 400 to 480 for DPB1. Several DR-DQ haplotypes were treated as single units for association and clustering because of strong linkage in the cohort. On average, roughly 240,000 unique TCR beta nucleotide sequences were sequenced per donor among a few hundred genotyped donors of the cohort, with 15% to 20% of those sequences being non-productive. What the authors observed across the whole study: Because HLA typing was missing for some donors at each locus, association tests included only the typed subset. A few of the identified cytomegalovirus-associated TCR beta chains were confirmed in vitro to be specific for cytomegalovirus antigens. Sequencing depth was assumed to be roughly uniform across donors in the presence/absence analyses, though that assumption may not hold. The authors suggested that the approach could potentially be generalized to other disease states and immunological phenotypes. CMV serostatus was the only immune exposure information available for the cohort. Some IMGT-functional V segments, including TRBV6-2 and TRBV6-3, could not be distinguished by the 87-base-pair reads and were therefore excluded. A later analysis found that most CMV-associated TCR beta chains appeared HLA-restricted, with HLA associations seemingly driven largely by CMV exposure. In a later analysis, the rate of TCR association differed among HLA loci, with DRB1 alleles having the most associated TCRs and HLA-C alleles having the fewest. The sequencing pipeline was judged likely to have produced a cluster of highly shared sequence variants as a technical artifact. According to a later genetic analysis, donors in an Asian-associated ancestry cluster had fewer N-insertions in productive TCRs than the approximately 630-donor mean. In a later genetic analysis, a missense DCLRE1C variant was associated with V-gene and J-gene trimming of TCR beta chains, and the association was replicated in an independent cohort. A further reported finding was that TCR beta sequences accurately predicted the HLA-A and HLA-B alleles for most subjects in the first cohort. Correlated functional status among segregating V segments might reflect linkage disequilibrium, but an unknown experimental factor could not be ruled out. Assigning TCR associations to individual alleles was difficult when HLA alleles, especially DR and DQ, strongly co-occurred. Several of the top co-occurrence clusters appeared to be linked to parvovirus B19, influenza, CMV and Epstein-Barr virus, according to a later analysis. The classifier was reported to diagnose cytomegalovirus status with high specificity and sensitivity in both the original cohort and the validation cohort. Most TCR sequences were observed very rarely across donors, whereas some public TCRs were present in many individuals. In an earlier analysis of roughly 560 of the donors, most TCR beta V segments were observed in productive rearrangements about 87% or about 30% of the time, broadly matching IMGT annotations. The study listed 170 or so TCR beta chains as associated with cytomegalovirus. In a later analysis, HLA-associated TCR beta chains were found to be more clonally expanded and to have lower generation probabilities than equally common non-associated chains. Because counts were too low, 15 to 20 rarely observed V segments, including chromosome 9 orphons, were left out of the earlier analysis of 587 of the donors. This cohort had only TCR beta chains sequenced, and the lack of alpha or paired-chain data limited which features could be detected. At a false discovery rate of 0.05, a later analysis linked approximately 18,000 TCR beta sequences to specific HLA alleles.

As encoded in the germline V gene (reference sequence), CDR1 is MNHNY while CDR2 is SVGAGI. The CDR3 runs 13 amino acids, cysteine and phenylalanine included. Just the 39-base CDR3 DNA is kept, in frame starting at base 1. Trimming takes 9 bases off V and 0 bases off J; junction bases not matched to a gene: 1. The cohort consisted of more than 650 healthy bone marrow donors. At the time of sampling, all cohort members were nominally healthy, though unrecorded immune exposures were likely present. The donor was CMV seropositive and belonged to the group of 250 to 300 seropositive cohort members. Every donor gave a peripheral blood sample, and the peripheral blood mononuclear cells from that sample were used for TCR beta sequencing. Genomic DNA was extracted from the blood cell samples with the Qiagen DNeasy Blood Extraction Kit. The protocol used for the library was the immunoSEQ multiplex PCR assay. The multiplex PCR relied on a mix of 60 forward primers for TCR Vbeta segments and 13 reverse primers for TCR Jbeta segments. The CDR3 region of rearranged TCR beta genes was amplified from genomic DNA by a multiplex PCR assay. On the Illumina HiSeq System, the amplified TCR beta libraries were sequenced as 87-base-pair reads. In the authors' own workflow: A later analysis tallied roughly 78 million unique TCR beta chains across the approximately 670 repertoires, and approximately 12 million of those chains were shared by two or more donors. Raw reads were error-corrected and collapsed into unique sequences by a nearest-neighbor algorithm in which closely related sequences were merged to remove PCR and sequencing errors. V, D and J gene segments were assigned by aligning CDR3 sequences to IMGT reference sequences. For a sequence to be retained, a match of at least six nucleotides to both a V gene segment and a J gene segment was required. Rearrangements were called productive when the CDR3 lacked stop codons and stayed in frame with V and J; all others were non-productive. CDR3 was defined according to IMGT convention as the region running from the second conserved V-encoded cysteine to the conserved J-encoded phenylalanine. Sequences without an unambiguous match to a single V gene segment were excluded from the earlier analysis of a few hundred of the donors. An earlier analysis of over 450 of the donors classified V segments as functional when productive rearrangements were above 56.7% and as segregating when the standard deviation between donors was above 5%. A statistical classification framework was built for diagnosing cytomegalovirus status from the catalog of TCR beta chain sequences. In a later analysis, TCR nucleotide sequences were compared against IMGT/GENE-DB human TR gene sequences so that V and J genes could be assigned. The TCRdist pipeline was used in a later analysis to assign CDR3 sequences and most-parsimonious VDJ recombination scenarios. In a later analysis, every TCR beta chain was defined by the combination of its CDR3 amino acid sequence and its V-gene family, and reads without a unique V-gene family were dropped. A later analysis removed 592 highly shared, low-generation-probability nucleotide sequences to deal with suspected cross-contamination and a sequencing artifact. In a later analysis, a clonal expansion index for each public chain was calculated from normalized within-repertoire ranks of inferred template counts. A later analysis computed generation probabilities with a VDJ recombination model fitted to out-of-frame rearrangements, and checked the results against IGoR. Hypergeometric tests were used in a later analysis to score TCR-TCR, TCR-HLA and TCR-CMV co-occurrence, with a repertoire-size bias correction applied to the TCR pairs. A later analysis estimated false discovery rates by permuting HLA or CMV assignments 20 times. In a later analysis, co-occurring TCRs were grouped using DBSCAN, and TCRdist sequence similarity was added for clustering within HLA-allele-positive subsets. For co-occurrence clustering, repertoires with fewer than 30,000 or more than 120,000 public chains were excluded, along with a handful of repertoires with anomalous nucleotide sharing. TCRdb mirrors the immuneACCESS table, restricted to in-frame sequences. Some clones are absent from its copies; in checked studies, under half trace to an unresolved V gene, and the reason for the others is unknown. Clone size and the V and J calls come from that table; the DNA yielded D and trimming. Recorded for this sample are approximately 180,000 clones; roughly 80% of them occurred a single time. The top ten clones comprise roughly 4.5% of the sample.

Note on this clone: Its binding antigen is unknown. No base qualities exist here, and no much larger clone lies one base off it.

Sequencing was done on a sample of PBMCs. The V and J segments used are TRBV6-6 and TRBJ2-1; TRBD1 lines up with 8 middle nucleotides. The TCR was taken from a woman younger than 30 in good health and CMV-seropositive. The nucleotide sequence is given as TGTGCCAGTACAGGGGGCTCCTACAATGAGCAGTTCTTC. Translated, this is CASTGGSYNEQFF.